Each of the 10 T cell receptor beta chains below was sequenced from the same sample in a study of beta chain features in type 1 diabetes (dated by TCRdb to the late 2010s). The library was generated by the immunoSEQ multiplex PCR assay. The entire isolated RNA was reverse transcribed using the High Capacity cDNA Reverse Transcription Kit, and thus expressed TCRB transcripts were sequenced. TCRdb retrieved this table from immuneACCESS and kept in-frame rearrangements only. Not all clones are present; in checked studies, unresolved V genes account for under half, and no reason is known for the remainder. The sample table contains approximately 170,000 clones; only one count was recorded for approximately 7.8% of them. Of the sample, about 1% is held by the ten largest clones. No cognate antigen is known for these TCRs. Broader findings and caveats from the paper: Type 1 diabetes patients showed a moderate but significant shortening of TCRB CDR3 length in all four CD4+ subsets.

The specimen was central memory CD4+ T cells from blood. These receptors came from a middle-aged woman with type 1 diabetes.

V usage is TRBV19 and J usage is TRBJ1-2; no firm D call. Germline V gives CDR1 LNHDA, CDR2 SQIVND (reference sequence). The CDR3 length is 13 residues. Trimming took 10 bases from V and 3 from J, leaving 15 bases between them. CDR3 amino acids: CATRTARYYGYTF. CDR3 sequence (DNA): TGTGCCACTAGGACGGCCAGGTACTATGGCTACACCTTC.

This chain links TRBV1 with TRBJ2-7; the DNA was not compared with TRBD2, the D call given in the table. TRBV1 is noted as a pseudogene. The CDR3 length is 16 residues. In nucleotides, the CDR3 is TGCACCAGCAGCCTTAAGCGTTCCGACTTTACCTACGAGCAGTACTTC. This sequence encodes CTSSLKRSDFTYEQYF.

This clone was seen only a few times. The chain links TRBV9 to TRBJ1-2; no definite D call. V gave up 5 bases and J gave up 2 bases, with 10 bases separating them. Germline V CDR1 and CDR2: SGDLS, YYNGEE. CDR3 size: 13 residues. The CDR3 bases are TGTGCCAGCAGTCCTACCGAGAACTATGGCTACACCTTC. Encoded protein: CASSPTENYGYTF.

The V and J genes are TRBV5-4 and TRBJ2-2; tentative D call: TRBD1 (6 bases). The CDR3 totals 15 residues. V shed 0 bases and J shed 6 bases, with 12 bases lying between them. Germline-derived CDR1 and CDR2 are SGHNT and YYREEE (reference sequence). CDR3 region: CASSLGQGLAGELFF. The CDR3 nucleotides read TGTGCCAGCAGCTTGGGTCAGGGGTTAGCCGGGGAGCTGTTTTTT. The full variable domain, with the rest looked up from reference TRBV5-4 and TRBJ2-2, is ETGVTQSPTHLIKTRGQQVTLRCSSQSGHNTVSWYQQALGQGPQFIFQYYREEENGRGNFPPRFSGLQFPNYSSELNVNALELDDSALYLCASSLGQGLAGELFFGEGSRLTVL.

In this sample, this clone turned up a few times. As DNA, the CDR3 is TGTGCCAGCAGCTTAAATTCAGGGGGTGACGAGCAGTACTTC. Translation gives CASSLNSGGDEQYF. The chain has TRBV7-9 and TRBJ2-7; the match to TRBD1 covers 7 bases. The CDR3 covers 14 residues. The V gene's germline CDR1 is SEHNR and CDR2 FQNEAQ (reference sequence). Trimming cost V 2 bases and J 5 bases; bases outside gene matches: 6. The whole variable domain, filled in from reference TRBV7-9 and TRBJ2-7, reads DTGVSQNPRHKITKRGQNVTFRCDPISEHNRLYWYRQTLGQGPEFLTYFQNEAQLEKSRLLSDRFSAERPKGSFSTLEIQRTEQGDSAMYLCASSLNSGGDEQYFGPGTRLTVT.

This clone occurred many times. This chain links TRBV9 with TRBJ2-2; a possible D gene is TRBD2 (5 bases). CDR3 length: 12 amino acids. Trimming left V 7 bases short and J 4 bases short, with 8 bases between. CDR1 is SGDLS, CDR2 YYNGEE, per germline. The CDR3: CASRRVTGELFF. The CDR3 region has the DNA TGTGCCAGCCGGCGGGTCACCGGGGAGCTGTTTTTT. The full variable domain, with the rest looked up from reference TRBV9 and TRBJ2-2, is DSGVTQTPKHLITATGQRVTLRCSPRSGDLSVYWYQQSLDQGLQFLIQYYNGEERAKGNILERFSAQQFPDLHSELNLSSLELGDSALYFCASRRVTGELFFGEGSRLTVL.

The chain recombines TRBV5-6 with TRBJ2-7; D is ambiguous. Trimming left V 4 bases short and J 0 bases short, with 11 bases between. From germline, CDR1 is SGHDT and CDR2 YYEEEE. The CDR3 covers 14 residues. The CDR3 nucleotides are TGTGCCAGCAGCGACATTGCCAGCTCCTACGAGCAGTACTTC. Translated, it gives CASSDIASSYEQYF.

This clone was detected a few times. This rearrangement joins TRBV2 to TRBJ1-2, with 10 bases matching TRBD1. This CDR3 has 15 amino acids. After removal of 5 bases from V and 2 bases from J, the junction contained 5 bases not matched to a gene. Germline lookup yields CDR1 SNHLY and CDR2 FYNNEI. The CDR3 region has the DNA TGTGCCAGCAGTAAAGACAGGGGGCAAAACTATGGCTACACCTTC. It specifies CASSKDRGQNYGYTF.

This clone was seen a few times. The chain recombines TRBV7-2 with TRBJ1-2; 7 bases line up with TRBD1. V shed 5 bases, J shed 6 bases, and the junction held 6 bases outside the gene matches. Germline V gene sequence: CDR1 SGHTA, CDR2 FQGNSA. The CDR3 runs to 13 residues. CDR3 region: CASSRQGPHGYTF. CDR3 bases: TGTGCCAGCAGCCGACAGGGCCCTCATGGCTACACCTTC.

This clone was seen a few times. The chain employs TRBV5-1 and TRBJ2-3; D not resolved. V lost 3 bases and J lost 2, with 10 bases in between. This CDR3 comprises 14 residues. Germline loops: CDR1 SGHRS, CDR2 YFSETQ. The CDR3 coding sequence is TGCGCCAGCAGCTCCAATAAACTCACAGATACGCAGTATTTT. This translates into CASSSNKLTDTQYF.